This TCR beta chain was sequenced for a study of brain metastases from non-small cell lung cancer. Whole-study results and caveats: Metastases had sparse T cells but largely shared repertoires with primaries. Fewer infiltrating T cells were found in brain metastases than primaries.

With respect to this clone: Its antigen is not known.

Produced via immunoSEQ multiplex PCR; TCRdb's table is partial and in-frame only. The table records about 3,900 clones, nearly 90% of them present only once. The CDR3 is 14 residues long. Germline V CDR1 and CDR2: LNHDA, SQIVND (reference sequence). The V and J ends lost 5 bases and 7 bases respectively, with 14 bases between them. The receptor's source is a donor at least 40 years old with non-small cell lung cancer. The sequenced material came from primary lung tumor tissue. J is TRBJ2-2 and V is TRBV19; possible D gene TRBD1, 5 bases. CDR3 nucleotides: TGTGCCAGTAGTCGACAGAAGCTAAGCGGGGAGCTGTTTTTT. It translates to CASSRQKLSGELFF. The full variable domain, rest sourced from reference TRBV19 and TRBJ2-2, is DGGITQSPKYLFRKEGQNVTLSCEQNLNHDAMYWYRQDPGQGLRLIYYSQIVNDFQKGDIAEGYSVSREKKESFPLTVTSAQKNPTAFYLCASSRQKLSGELFFGEGSRLTVL.